A selection of T cell receptor beta chains follows, all from one sample in a study of beta chain features in type 1 diabetes. Profiling relied on immunoSEQ multiplex PCR, and the TCRdb table lists in-frame clones only, not all of them. Of 250,000 to 350,000 clones listed, approximately 15% were seen once; the top ten hold about 0.015%. The sample consisted of naive CD4+ T cells from blood. Receptor source: a man aged 25-40 years with type 1 diabetes. The CDR3 runs from the conserved cysteine through the conserved F or W. A D gene is named only where the DNA matches it firmly.

CDR3aa	v_gene	d_gene	j_gene
CASRSQRAYEQYF	TRBV5-1	.	TRBJ2-7
CASSFGQGNNEQFF	TRBV28	TRBD1	TRBJ2-1
CASSFGRVGYEQYF	TRBV13	.	TRBJ2-7
CAWSRGGAGAYEQYF	TRBV30	TRBD2	TRBJ2-7
CASSTGTGADEQYF	TRBV5-1	TRBD1	TRBJ2-7
CASSSSFGLEEETQYF	TRBV18	TRBD2	TRBJ2-5
CASSPASENYGYTF	TRBV25-1	.	TRBJ1-2
CAIKDIGGPQHF	TRBV10-3	.	TRBJ1-5
CASSLSDRVYEQYF	TRBV7-2	TRBD1	TRBJ2-7
CASSLNSEQFF	TRBV7-3	.	TRBJ2-1